One sample yielded the 6 T cell receptor beta chains listed below, sequenced in a study of response to subunit inactivated influenza vaccine. One entry per CDR3 protein results from TCRdb running MiXCR on the RT-PCR reads. The table lists under 550,000 distinct CDR3 sequences, less than 8% of them singletons. The input for sequencing was PBMCs from blood, taken around 25 months after vaccination. The source of these receptors is a man between 50 and 70 years old who received an inactivated influenza vaccine.

The V and J genes are TRBV20-1 and TRBJ1-1, with 9 nucleotides matching TRBD1. V lost 3 bases, J lost 4 bases, and 9 bases stayed unmatched. Germline-derived CDR1 and CDR2 are DFQATT and SNEGSKA (reference sequence). The length of the CDR3 is 15 residues. This CDR3 is CSARVWTGVSTEAFF. Written as DNA, the CDR3 is TGCAGTGCTAGGGTTTGGACAGGGGTGAGCACTGAAGCTTTCTTT.

The DNA for the CDR3 is TGTGCCATCGGGTCGGGGACTAGCGGTAGCACAGATACGCAGTATTTT. Its translation is CAIGSGTSGSTDTQYF. This chain joins TRBV10-3 and TRBJ2-3, with 11 positions matching TRBD2. The J segment lost 0 bases and the V segment lost 8 bases, leaving 7 bases of the junction unmatched. The CDR3 runs 16 residues. The germline V gene has CDR1 ENHRY and CDR2 SYGVKD.

This clonotype was recorded at least ten times. The genes are TRBV28 and TRBJ2-7; the match to TRBD1 covers 7 bases. Germline values: CDR1 MDHEN, CDR2 SYDVKM. The CDR3 runs to 13 residues. The J segment lost 1 base and the V segment lost 8 bases, leaving 5 bases of the junction unmatched. The CDR3 DNA is TGTGCCAGCGACCCGGGACAGTCCTACGAGCAGTACTTC. As protein: CASDPGQSYEQYF.

The V and J genes are TRBV20-1 and TRBJ1-2; perhaps TRBD1 as D (6 bases). Germline CDR1 reads DFQATT; CDR2 reads SNEGSKA (reference sequence). CDR3 length equals 15 residues. Between the trimmed V and J ends, which lost 2 bases and 1 base, there was a span of 14 bases. CDR3 sequence: CSARTQGRSNYGYTF. The CDR3 coding sequence is TGCAGTGCTAGAACACAGGGTCGGAGTAACTATGGCTACACCTTC.

Points on this clonotype: Being one base from a much bigger clone, this may be a read error. The J gene is TRBJ2-3, the V gene TRBV25-1; D gene unclear. Germline CDR1 is MGHDK and CDR2 is SYGVNS. The CDR3 is 14 amino acids. CDR3 nucleotide sequence: TGTGCCGGCAGCTTGATGGAGAGCACAGATACGCAGTATTTT. Its translation is CAGSLMESTDTQYF.

This clonotype has a handful of counts. This chain links TRBV20-1 with TRBJ2-3; TRBD2 aligns across 9 bases. V lost 1 base, J lost 7 bases, and 9 bases stayed unmatched. The CDR3 totals 15 residues. Germline assignment: CDR1 DFQATT and CDR2 SNEGSKA (reference sequence). The CDR3 loop reads CSARAISGGVYTQYF. The CDR3, as DNA: TGCAGTGCTAGAGCAATTAGCGGGGGAGTTTATACGCAGTATTTT.